The present T cell receptor beta chain was sequenced within a study of blood T cell repertoires in COVID-19. TCRdb's table, derived via immunoSEQ multiplex PCR, lists solely in-frame clones and lacks some. The sample has approximately 300,000 clones, over 80% seen once. This CDR3 has 14 amino acids. Trimming took 3 bases from V and 2 from J, leaving 8 bases between them. Germline-derived CDR1 and CDR2 are KGHDR and SFDVKD. The rearrangement links TRBV24-1 to TRBJ2-3; D is ambiguous. Sequencing was carried out using peripheral blood. The source of this sequence is a woman between 50 and 59 years old with COVID-19, enrolled during active disease. The CDR3 loop is CATSDPTYTDTQYF. The DNA for the CDR3 is TGTGCCACCAGTGATCCTACCTACACAGATACGCAGTATTTT.